This TCR beta chain appears in the sequencing data of a study of graft-versus-host responses after intestinal transplantation. At the level of the study: Anti-thymocyte globulin induction was given to all recipients, followed by tacrolimus and steroids for around three years. Study observations and caveats: The marrow of recipients harbored GvH clones, and ileum or blood showed some of them first.

A note on this clone: Its target is not known.

Germline V CDR1 and CDR2: MGHDK, SYGVNS. Trimming pared 6 bases from V and 11 bases from J, leaving 16 bases between. CDR3 length: 12 residues. Clones were read by immunoSEQ multiplex PCR, and TCRdb kept only the in-frame ones, dropping some. The sample yields around 100,000 clones, roughly 87% seen once. The rearrangement uses TRBV25-1 and TRBJ1-1; the D is unclear. The sequence was obtained from a human donor who was the organ donor for an intestinal transplant. Sequences were derived from unstimulated CD4+ T cells sorted from spleen or lymph node cells, sampled before transplant. In nucleotides, the CDR3 is TGTGCCAGCAGAATTCCCGGGATGAGGGCTTTCTTT. Translated, it gives CASRIPGMRAFF.